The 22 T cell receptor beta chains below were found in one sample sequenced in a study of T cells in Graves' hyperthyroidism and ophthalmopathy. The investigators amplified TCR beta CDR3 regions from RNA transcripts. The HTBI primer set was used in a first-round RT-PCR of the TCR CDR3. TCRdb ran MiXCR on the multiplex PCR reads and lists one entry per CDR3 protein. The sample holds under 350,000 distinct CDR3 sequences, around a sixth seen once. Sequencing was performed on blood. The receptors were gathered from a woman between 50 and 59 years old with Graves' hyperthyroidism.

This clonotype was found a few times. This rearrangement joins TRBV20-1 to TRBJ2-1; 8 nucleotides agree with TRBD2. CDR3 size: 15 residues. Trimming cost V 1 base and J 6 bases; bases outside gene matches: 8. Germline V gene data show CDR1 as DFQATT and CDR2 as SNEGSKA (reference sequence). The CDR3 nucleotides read TGCAGTGCTAGAGTGGGGGGCGGGAGGTGCAATGAGCAGTTCTTC. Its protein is CSARVGGGRCNEQFF.

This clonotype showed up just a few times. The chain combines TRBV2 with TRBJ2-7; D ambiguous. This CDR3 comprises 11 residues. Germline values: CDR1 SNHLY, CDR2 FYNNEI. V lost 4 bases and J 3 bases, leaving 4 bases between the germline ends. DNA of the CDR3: TGTGCCAGCAGTGCGGGCTACGAGCAGTACTTC. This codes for CASSAGYEQYF.

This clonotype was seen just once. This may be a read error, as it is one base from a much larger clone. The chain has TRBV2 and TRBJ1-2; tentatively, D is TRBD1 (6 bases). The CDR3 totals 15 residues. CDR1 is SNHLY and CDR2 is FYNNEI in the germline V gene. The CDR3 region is CASSDVIGGNYGCTF. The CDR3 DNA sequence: TGTGCCAGCAGTGATGTAATAGGGGGTAACTATGGCTGCACCTTC.

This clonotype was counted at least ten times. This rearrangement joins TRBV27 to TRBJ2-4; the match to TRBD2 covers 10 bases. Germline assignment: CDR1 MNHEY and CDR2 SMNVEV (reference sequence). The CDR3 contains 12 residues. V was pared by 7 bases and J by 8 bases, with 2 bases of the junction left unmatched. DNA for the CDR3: TGTGCCAGCAAAGCGGGAGGGGACATTCAGTACTTC. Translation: CASKAGGDIQYF.

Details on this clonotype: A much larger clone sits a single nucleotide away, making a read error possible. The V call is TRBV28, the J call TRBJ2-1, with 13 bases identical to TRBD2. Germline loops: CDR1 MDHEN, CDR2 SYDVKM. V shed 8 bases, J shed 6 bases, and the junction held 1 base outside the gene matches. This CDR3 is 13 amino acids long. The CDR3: CASRTSGSNEQFF. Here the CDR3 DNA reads TGTGCCAGCCGGACTAGCGGGAGCAATGAGCAGTTCTTC.

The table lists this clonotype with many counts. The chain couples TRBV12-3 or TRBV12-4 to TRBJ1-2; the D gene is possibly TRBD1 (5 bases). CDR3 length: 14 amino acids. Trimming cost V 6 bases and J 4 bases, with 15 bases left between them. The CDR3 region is CASSPAGAGYGYTF. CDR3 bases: TGTGCCAGCAGCCCTGCCGGGGCGGGCTATGGCTACACCTTC.

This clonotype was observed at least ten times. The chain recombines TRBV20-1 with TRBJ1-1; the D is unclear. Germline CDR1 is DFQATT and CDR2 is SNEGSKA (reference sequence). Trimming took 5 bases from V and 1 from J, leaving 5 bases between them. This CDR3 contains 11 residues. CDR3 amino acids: CSAQGNTEAFF. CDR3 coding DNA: TGCAGTGCTCAAGGGAACACTGAAGCTTTCTTT.

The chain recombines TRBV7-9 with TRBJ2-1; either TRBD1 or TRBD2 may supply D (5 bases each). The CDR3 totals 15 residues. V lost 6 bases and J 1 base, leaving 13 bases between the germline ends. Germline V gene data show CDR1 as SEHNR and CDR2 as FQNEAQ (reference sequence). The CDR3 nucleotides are TGTGCCAGCAGTTTGGGACCGGAATCCTACAATGAGCAGTTCTTC. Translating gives CASSLGPESYNEQFF.

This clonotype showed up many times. In DNA form, the CDR3 reads TGTGCCAGCAGCCCCGGCCTTGGGGGCGGAGCTTTCTTT. This encodes CASSPGLGGGAFF. The chain recombines TRBV3-1 with TRBJ1-1, with D possibly matching TRBD1 (6 bases). The V end lost 4 bases, the J end lost 10 bases, and 16 bases lay between the germline ends. The germline V gene encodes CDR1 LGHDT and CDR2 YNNKEL (reference sequence). There are 13 residues in the CDR3.

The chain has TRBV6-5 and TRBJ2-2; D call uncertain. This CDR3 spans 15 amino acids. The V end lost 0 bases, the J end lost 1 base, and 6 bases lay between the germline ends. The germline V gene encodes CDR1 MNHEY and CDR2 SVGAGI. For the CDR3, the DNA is TGTGCCAGCAGTTACTCGATTGGGAACACCGGGGAGCTGTTTTTT. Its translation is CASSYSIGNTGELFF.

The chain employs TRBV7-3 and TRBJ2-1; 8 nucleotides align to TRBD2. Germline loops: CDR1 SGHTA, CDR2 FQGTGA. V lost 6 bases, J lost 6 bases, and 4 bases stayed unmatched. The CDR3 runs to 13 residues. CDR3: CASSSTSGNEQFF. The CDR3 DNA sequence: TGTGCCAGCAGTTCCACTAGCGGCAATGAGCAGTTCTTC.

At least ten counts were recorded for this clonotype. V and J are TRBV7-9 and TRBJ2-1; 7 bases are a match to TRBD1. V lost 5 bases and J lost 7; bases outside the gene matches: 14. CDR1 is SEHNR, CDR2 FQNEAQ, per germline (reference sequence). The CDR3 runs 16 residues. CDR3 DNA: TGTGCCAGCAGCCGACTCGCAGGGGGTATTGGGAATGAGCAGTTCTTC. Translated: CASSRLAGGIGNEQFF.

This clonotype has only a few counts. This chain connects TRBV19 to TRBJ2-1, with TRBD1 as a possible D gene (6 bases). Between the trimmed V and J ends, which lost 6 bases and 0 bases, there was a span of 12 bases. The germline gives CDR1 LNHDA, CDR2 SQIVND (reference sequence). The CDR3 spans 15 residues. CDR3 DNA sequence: TGTGCCAGTAGACCCGACAGGAGCTCCTACAATGAGCAGTTCTTC. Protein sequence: CASRPDRSSYNEQFF.

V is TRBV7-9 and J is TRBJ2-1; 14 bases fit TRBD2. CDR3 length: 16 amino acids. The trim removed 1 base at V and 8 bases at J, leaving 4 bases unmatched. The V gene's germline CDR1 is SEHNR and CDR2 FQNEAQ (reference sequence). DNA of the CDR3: TGTGCCAGCAGCTTAGGCGGGACTAGCGGGAGCTATGAGCAGTTCTTC. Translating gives CASSLGGTSGSYEQFF.

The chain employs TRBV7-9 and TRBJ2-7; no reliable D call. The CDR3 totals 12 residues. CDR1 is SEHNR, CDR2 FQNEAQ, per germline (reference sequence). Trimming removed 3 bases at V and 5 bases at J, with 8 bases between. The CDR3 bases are TGTGCCAGCAGCTTTACCCAGAACGAGCAGTACTTC. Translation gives CASSFTQNEQYF.

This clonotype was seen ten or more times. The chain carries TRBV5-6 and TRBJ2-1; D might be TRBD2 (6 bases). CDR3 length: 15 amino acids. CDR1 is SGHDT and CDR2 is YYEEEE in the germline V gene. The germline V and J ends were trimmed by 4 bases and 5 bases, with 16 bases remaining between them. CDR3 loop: CASSTLAIPDNEQFF. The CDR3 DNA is TGTGCCAGCAGCACCCTAGCGATCCCCGACAATGAGCAGTTCTTC. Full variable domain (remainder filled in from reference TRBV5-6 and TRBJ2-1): DAGVTQSPTHLIKTRGQQVTLRCSPKSGHDTVSWYQQALGQGPQFIFQYYEEEERQRGNFPDRFSGHQFPNYSSELNVNALLLGDSALYLCASSTLAIPDNEQFFGPGTRLTVL.

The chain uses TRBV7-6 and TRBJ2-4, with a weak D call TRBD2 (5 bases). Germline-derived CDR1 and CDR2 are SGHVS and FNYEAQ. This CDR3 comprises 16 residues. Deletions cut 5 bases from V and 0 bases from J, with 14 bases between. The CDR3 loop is CASSHHSGLAKNIQYF. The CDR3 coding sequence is TGTGCCAGCAGCCACCACAGTGGACTAGCCAAAAACATTCAGTACTTC.

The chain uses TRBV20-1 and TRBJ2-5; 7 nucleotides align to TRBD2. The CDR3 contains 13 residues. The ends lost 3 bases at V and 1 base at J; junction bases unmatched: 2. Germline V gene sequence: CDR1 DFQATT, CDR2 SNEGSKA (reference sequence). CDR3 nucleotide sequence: TGCAGTGCTAGCGGGGGGTCCCAAGAGACCCAGTACTTC. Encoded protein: CSASGGSQETQYF.

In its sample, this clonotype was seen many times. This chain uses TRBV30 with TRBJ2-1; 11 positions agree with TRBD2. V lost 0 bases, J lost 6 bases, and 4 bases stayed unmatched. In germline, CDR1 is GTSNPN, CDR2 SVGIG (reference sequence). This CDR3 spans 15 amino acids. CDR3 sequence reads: CAWSVLAGARNEQFF. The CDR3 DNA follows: TGTGCCTGGAGTGTACTAGCGGGGGCGCGCAATGAGCAGTTCTTC.

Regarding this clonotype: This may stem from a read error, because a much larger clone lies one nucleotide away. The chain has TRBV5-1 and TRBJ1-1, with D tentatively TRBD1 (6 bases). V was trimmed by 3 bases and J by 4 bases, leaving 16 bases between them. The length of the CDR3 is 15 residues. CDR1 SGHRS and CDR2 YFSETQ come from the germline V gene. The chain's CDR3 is CASSWEGGLSTEAFF. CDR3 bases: TGCGCCAGCAGCTGGGAGGGGGGGCTAAGCACTGAAGCTTTCTTT.

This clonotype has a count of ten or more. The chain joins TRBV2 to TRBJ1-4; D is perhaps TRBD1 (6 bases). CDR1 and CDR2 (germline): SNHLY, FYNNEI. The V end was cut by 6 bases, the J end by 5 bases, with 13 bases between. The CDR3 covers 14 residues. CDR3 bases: TGTGCCAGCAGGGACAGAGTTCAAAATGAAAAACTGTTTTTT. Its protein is CASRDRVQNEKLFF.

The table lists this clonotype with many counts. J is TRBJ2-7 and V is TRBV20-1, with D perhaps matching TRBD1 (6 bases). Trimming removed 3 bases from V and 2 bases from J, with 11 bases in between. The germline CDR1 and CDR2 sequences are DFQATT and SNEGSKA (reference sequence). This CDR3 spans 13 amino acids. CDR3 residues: CSASQQGTYEQYV. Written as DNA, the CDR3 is TGCAGTGCTAGTCAACAGGGAACCTACGAGCAGTACGTC.